Below are 8 T cell receptor beta chains sequenced from a single sample in a study of regulatory T cells in long-lasting Graves disease. With iRepertoire HTBI primers and Arm-PCR of CDR3 regions, TCR beta libraries were built. TCRdb passed the multiplex PCR reads through MiXCR, listing each CDR3 protein once. The sample records more than 650,000 distinct CDR3 sequences, about 32% being singletons. This sample's time point: persistent/refractory GD, antithyroid drugs over 5 years with positive TRAb. From RNA extracted from PBMCs, the TCR library was made. Sequencing was performed on peripheral blood mononuclear cells (PBMCs), taken when the disease was refractory, from a patient treated with antithyroid drugs. The receptors originated from a female donor with Graves disease.

This clonotype has just a few counts. This chain connects TRBV30 to TRBJ1-1; no clear D gene. This CDR3 is built from 13 residues. Germline loops: CDR1 GTSNPN, CDR2 SVGIG (reference sequence). Trimming left V 0 bases short and J 4 bases short, with 9 bases between. The CDR3 DNA reads as TGTGCCTGGAGTGTACGGGTGGGCACTGAAGCTTTCTTT. As protein: CAWSVRVGTEAFF. The entire variable domain, with the rest obtained from reference TRBV30 and TRBJ1-1, is as follows: SQTIHQWPATLVQPVGSPLSLECTVEGTSNPNLYWYRQAAGRGLQLLFYSVGIGQISSEVPQNLSASRPQDRQFILSSKKLLLSDSGFYLCAWSVRVGTEAFFGQGTRLTVV.

The chain carries TRBV12-5 and TRBJ2-7; perhaps TRBD1 as D (5 bases). This CDR3 contains 14 residues. V was cut by 3 bases and J by 2 bases, with 11 bases left in between. Germline loops: CDR1 LGHNT, CDR2 FRNRAP. CDR3 amino acids: CASGFWQGPYEQYF. CDR3 in DNA: TGTGCTAGTGGTTTTTGGCAGGGTCCCTACGAGCAGTACTTC.

This chain links TRBV28 with TRBJ2-1, with 7 nucleotides matching TRBD1. The CDR3 consists of 15 residues. V trimming: 0 bases; J trimming: 2 bases; junction bases outside the gene matches: 1. The germline CDR1 and CDR2 sequences are MDHEN and SYDVKM. CDR3 amino acids: CASSLWGTAYNEQFF. The CDR3 bases are TGTGCCAGCAGTTTATGGGGGACAGCCTACAATGAGCAGTTCTTC. Full variable domain (missing parts from reference TRBV28 and TRBJ2-1): DVKVTQSSRYLVKRTGEKVFLECVQDMDHENMFWYRQDPGLGLRLIYFSYDVKMKEKGDIPEGYSVSREKKERFSLILESASTNQTSMYLCASSLWGTAYNEQFFGPGTRLTVL.

The V and J genes are TRBV2 and TRBJ2-1; weak D call: TRBD2 (6 bases). The CDR3 is made up of 14 amino acids. Germline V gene lookup returns CDR1 SNHLY and CDR2 FYNNEI. The germline V and J ends were trimmed by 0 bases and 5 bases, with 8 bases remaining between them. The CDR3 protein is CASSEAWGDNEQFF. Written as DNA, the CDR3 is TGTGCCAGCAGTGAAGCGTGGGGGGACAATGAGCAGTTCTTC.

The chain couples TRBV12-3 or TRBV12-4 to TRBJ1-1; D is undetermined. The V end was cut by 5 bases, the J end by 1 base, with 11 bases between. The CDR3 loop spans 14 amino acids. CDR3 region: CASSTRTENTEAFF. In DNA form, the CDR3 reads TGTGCCAGCAGTACTCGGACCGAGAACACTGAAGCTTTCTTT.

This rearrangement joins TRBV5-1 to TRBJ2-7; 7 bases map to TRBD2. This CDR3 is 13 amino acids long. V dropped 0 bases and J dropped 12; count of bases not matched to a gene: 9. Germline CDR1 SGHRS, CDR2 YFSETQ. CDR3 sequence reads: CASSLARAGELYF. As DNA, the CDR3 is TGCGCCAGCAGCTTGGCACGGGCGGGGGAACTGTACTTC.

The rearrangement uses TRBV29-1 and TRBJ2-4, with a weak D call TRBD1 (5 bases). This CDR3 region has 11 residues. Germline V gives CDR1 SQVTM, CDR2 ANQGSEA. Trimming removed 3 bases at V and 6 bases at J, with 6 bases between. The CDR3 spells CSVDQGNIQYF. CDR3 nucleotide sequence: TGCAGCGTTGATCAGGGAAACATTCAGTACTTC.

This clonotype occurred a few times. The V call is TRBV19, the J call TRBJ1-5; D remains ambiguous. Trimming stripped 9 bases from V and 3 bases from J, with 21 bases between. Per the germline V gene, CDR1 is LNHDA and CDR2 is SQIVND (reference sequence). The CDR3 is 16 amino acids. The CDR3 DNA sequence: TGTGCCAGCCTCCTTTCTCCGGGAATAAACAATCAGCCCCAGCATTTT. Protein product: CASLLSPGINNQPQHF.